The source of this TCR beta chain is a study of shared clonotypes between healthy human individuals. Study conclusions and caveats: Rarefaction exposed incomplete sorted-subset sequencing despite large depth. Unshared clonotypes carried lower generation probabilities than those common to all four donors.

CDR1 LNHDA and CDR2 SQIVND come from the germline V gene (reference sequence). V was trimmed by 1 base and J by 2 bases, leaving 7 bases between them. This CDR3 comprises 14 residues. TCRdb keeps only in-frame clones here, not all; method: immunoSEQ multiplex PCR. The table includes some 1,900,000 clones, about 95% detected once. With respect to this clone: Its antigen is unknown.

CD45RO-negative CD8 cells positively selected for CCR7 made up the naive population, which excluded terminally differentiated effector memory CD45RA+ cells. This chain connects TRBV19 to TRBJ2-3, with D unresolved. The sample taken for sequencing was naive CD8+ T cells sorted from blood. This clonotype originated in a man younger than 35 in good health. The DNA for the CDR3 is TGTGCCAGTAGTATAGCTATGAACACAGATACGCAGTATTTT. Translated: CASSIAMNTDTQYF.